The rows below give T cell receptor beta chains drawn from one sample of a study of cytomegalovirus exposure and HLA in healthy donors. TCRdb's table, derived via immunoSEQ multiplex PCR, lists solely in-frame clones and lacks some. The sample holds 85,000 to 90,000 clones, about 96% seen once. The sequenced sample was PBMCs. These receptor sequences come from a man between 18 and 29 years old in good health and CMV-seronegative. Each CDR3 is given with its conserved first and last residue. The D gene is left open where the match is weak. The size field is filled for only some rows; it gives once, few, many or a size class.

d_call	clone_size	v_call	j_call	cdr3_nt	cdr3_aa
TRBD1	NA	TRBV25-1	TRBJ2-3	TGTGCCAGCCAGGAGACAGGGAAATGGGATACGCAGTATTTT	CASQETGKWDTQYF
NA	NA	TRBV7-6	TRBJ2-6	NA	CASSPLQRTSGANVLTF
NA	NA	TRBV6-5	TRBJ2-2	TGTGCCAGCAGTTACTCGATGTCAACAAGAACCGGGGAGCTGTTTTTT	CASSYSMSTRTGELFF
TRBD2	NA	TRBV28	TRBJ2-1	TGTGCCAGCAGCCTACTAGCGGGAGGACTTAATGAGCAGTTCTTC	CASSLLAGGLNEQFF
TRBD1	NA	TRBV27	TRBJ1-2	TGTGCCAGCAGTCCAGGGACAGATGCTAACTATGGCTACACCTTC	CASSPGTDANYGYTF
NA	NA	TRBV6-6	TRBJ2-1	TGTGCCAGCAGTTACAGGGGGTACAATGAGCAGTTCTTC	CASSYRGYNEQFF
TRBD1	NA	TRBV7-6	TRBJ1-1	TGTGCCAGCAGCCTAACAGGGGGTGGGTCCACTGAAGCTTTCTTT	CASSLTGGGSTEAFF
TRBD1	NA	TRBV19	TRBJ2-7	TGTGCCAGTAGTCCGGGACAGGGGCCCCACGAGCAGTACTTC	CASSPGQGPHEQYF
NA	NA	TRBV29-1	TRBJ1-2	TGCAGCGTTGGAGGTGGGGGGGGAGGCATTGATGGCTACACCTTC	CSVGGGGGGIDGYTF
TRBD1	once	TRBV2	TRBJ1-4	TGTGCCAGCAGAGAGACAGGGTTTGGGGCAGAAAAACTGTTTTTT	CASRETGFGAEKLFF
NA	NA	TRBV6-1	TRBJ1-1	TGTGCCAGCAGTGAACGTTTCGGTGAAGCTTTCTTT	CASSERFGEAFF
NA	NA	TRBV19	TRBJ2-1	TGTGCCAGTAGTTCGGGACTGAACAATGAGCAGTTCTTC	CASSSGLNNEQFF
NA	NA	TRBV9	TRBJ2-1	TGTGCCAGCAGCGTACAGGGCGCAGCCTACAATGAGCAGTTCTTC	CASSVQGAAYNEQFF
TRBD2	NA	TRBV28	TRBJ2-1	TGTGCCAGCAGTTTAGACGGACTAGCGGGGGCCGCGTCCTACAATGAGCAGTTCTTC	CASSLDGLAGAASYNEQFF
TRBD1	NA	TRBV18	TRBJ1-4	TGTGCCAGCTCACCACAAAGGCATTCCAGGACAGGGGGCTATGAAAAACTGTTTTTT	CASSPQRHSRTGGYEKLFF
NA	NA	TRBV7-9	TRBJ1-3	TGTGCCAGCAGCTATTGGACAGACTCTGGAAACACCATATATTTT	CASSYWTDSGNTIYF
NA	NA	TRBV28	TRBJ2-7	TGTGCCAGCAGTTATCTCAGTTCCTACGAGCAGTACTTC	CASSYLSSYEQYF
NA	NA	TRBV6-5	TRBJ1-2	TGTGCCAGCAGGGACAACCTAGGGTACGGCTACACCTTC	CASRDNLGYGYTF
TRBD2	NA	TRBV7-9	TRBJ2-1	TGTGCCAGCAGCCCCCCGGGACTACCGAATTCCTCGGAGTTCTTC	CASSPPGLPNSSEFF
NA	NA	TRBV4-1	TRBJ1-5	TGCGCCAGCAGCCAAGGGGGGGGCCCGGATCAGCCCCAGCATTTT	CASSQGGGPDQPQHF
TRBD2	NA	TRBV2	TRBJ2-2	TGTGCCAGCAGTGAACGGGAGGCGGGCACCGGGGAGCTGTTTTTT	CASSEREAGTGELFF
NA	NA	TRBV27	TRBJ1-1	TGTGCCAGCAGTTTAGCTTCGAGGGGGTCCACTGAAGCTTTCTTT	CASSLASRGSTEAFF
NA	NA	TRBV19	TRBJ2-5	TGTGCCAGTAGTATAGCGCAGGGAGAGACCCAGTACTTC	CASSIAQGETQYF
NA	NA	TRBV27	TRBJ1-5	TGTGCCAGCAGCCCCCGGGGAAGCAATCAGCCCCAGCATTTT	CASSPRGSNQPQHF
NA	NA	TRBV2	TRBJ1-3	TGTGCCAGCAGTGAAAATGTTATAGGAAACACCATATATTTT	CASSENVIGNTIYF
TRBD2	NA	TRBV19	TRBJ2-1	TGTGCCAGTATTAATGCGCGCCCCGGGGGGGGTGAGCAGTTCTTC	CASINARPGGGEQFF
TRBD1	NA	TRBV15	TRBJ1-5	TGTGCCACCAGCATGAGGGACAGGGGAAATCAGCCCCAGCATTTT	CATSMRDRGNQPQHF
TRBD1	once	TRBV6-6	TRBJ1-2	TGTGCCAGCAGCCCTGGTGGGGGACAGGAGATCTATGGCTACACCTTC	CASSPGGGQEIYGYTF
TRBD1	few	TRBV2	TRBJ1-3	TGTGCCAGCAGTAAGGGACAGGCGACGGGAAACACCATATATTTT	CASSKGQATGNTIYF
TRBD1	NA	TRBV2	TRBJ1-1	TGTGCCAGCAGCTCAGGACAGGGTTGGACTGAAGCTTTCTTT	CASSSGQGWTEAFF
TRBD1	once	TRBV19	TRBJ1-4	TGTGCCAGTAGTCCGTGGGACAGGGAGGATGAAAAACTGTTTTTT	CASSPWDREDEKLFF
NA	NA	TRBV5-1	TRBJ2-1	TGCGCCAGCAGCTTGACGGCGGGTGACAATGAGCAGTTCTTC	CASSLTAGDNEQFF
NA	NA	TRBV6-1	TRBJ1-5	TGTGCCAGCCGTCCCGACAGGAACAACAATCAGCCCCAGCATTTT	CASRPDRNNNQPQHF
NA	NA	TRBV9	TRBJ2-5	TGTGCCAGCAGCGTAGGGCCCCTCGGGGAGACCCAGTACTTC	CASSVGPLGETQYF
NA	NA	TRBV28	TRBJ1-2	TGTGCCACCAGGGCAGCGAGTGGCTACACCTTC	CATRAASGYTF
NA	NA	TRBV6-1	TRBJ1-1	TGTGCCAGCACCCTTTCACAGTTCACTGAAGCTTTCTTT	CASTLSQFTEAFF
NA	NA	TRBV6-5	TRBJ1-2	TGTGCCAGCACTAGCCCGGCAGCGAACTATGGCTACACCTTC	CASTSPAANYGYTF
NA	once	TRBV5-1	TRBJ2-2	TGCGCCAGCAGCTTTGAGCGGAGCGCCGGGGAGCTGTTTTTT	CASSFERSAGELFF
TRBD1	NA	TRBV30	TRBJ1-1	TGTGCCTCGTCAGGGGGGACTGAAGCTTTCTTT	CASSGGTEAFF
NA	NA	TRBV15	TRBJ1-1	TGTGCCACCAGCAGACTCTCCAGGGAAGCTTTCTTT	CATSRLSREAFF
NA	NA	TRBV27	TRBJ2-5	TGTGCCAGCACCTTTATATCGGGTGCGGAAGAGACCCAGTACTTC	CASTFISGAEETQYF
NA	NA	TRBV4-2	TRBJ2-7	TGTGCCAGCAGCCAAGCAAGCGTCTCCTACGAGCAGTACTTC	CASSQASVSYEQYF
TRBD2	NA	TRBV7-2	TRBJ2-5	TGTGCCAGCAGCTGGAAGGGACTAGGGGAAAGGCTCCACTTC	CASSWKGLGERLHF
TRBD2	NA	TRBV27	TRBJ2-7	TGTGCCAGCAGTCAATTCGGGACTAGCGACTACGAGCAGTACTTC	CASSQFGTSDYEQYF
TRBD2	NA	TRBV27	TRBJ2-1	TGTGCCAGCAGTATTAGCTCCGGGGGGGAGCAGTTCTTC	CASSISSGGEQFF
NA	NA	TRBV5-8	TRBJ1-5	TGTGCCAGCAGCTTGGGAACGACGAAGAGGGTTTATAGCAATCAGCCCCAGCATTTT	CASSLGTTKRVYSNQPQHF
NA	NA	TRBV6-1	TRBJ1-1	TGTGCCAGCAGCCCAGGCCCTAAGTTGACTGAAGCTTTCTTT	CASSPGPKLTEAFF
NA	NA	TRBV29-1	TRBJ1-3	TGCAGCGTTGAAGAGATCCGGAGGCCCTCTGGAAACACCATATATTTT	CSVEEIRRPSGNTIYF
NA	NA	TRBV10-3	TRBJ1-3	TGTGCCATCAGCCCGGGTCTCTCTGGAAACACCATATATTTT	CAISPGLSGNTIYF
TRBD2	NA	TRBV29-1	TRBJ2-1	TGCAGCGATGGGACTAGCGCCGCCAATGAGCAGTTCTTC	CSDGTSAANEQFF
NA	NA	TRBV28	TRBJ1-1	TGTGCCAGCAGTTTAGTCGAAGAAGGATTTTTAGGAGGGGCTTTCTTT	CASSLVEEGFLGGAFF
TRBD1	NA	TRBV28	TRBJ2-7	TGTGCCAGCAGAAACAGGGGGCTTACATACGAGCAGTACTTC	CASRNRGLTYEQYF
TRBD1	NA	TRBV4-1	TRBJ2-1	TGCGCCAGCAGCCAGCTGAAGGGACAGGGGTTTTCTGGTGAGCAGTTCTTC	CASSQLKGQGFSGEQFF
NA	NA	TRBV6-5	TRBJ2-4	TGTGCCAGCGGCCCCGGGGGATTGAACATTCAGTACTTC	CASGPGGLNIQYF